Listed below are T cell receptor beta chains from one sample, sequenced in a study of T-cell memory formation after mild COVID-19. MiXCR, run by TCRdb on the 5' RACE reads, gives a single entry per CDR3 protein. This table has over 300,000 distinct CDR3 sequences, around 20% appearing once. Input material: PBMCs or a T cell subset sorted from them (not recorded which). These receptors originate from a man in his late teens or twenties who had mild COVID-19 (a few samples of this study predate the infection). Cell type and time point are not known. Each CDR3 is given with its conserved first and last residue. The order of the fields is D gene, J gene, clone size, V gene, CDR3 protein, CDR3 DNA. The D gene is left open where the match is weak. The size of a clone is reported for some rows only, either as once, few or many, or as a class for expanded clones.

d_call: TRBD2
j_call: TRBJ2-3
clone_size: few
v_call: TRBV7-2
cdr3_aa: CASSFLSTAGGKDTQYF
cdr3_nt: TGTGCCAGCAGCTTCCTTTCGACAGCGGGGGGCAAAGATACGCAGTATTTT

d_call: -
j_call: TRBJ1-1
clone_size: -
v_call: TRBV6-2/TRBV6-3
cdr3_aa: CASSYQGSWTEAFF
cdr3_nt: TGTGCCAGCAGTTACCAGGGTTCATGGACTGAAGCTTTCTTT

d_call: -
j_call: TRBJ1-1
clone_size: few
v_call: TRBV12-3/TRBV12-4
cdr3_aa: CASRPDRWGTEAFF
cdr3_nt: TGTGCCAGCAGACCTGACAGGTGGGGAACTGAAGCTTTCTTT

d_call: -
j_call: TRBJ2-2
clone_size: many
v_call: TRBV5-4
cdr3_aa: CASSLAFADTGELFF
cdr3_nt: TGTGCCAGCAGCTTGGCCTTTGCGGACACCGGGGAGCTGTTTTTT

d_call: -
j_call: TRBJ1-6
clone_size: few
v_call: TRBV28
cdr3_aa: CASSLFVSVNSPLHF
cdr3_nt: TGTGCCAGCAGTTTATTTGTTTCAGTTAATTCACCCCTCCACTTT

d_call: TRBD2
j_call: TRBJ2-3
clone_size: -
v_call: TRBV7-3
cdr3_aa: CASSLRAGGSTDTQYF
cdr3_nt: TGTGCCAGCAGCTTAAGAGCGGGGGGGAGCACAGATACGCAGTATTTT

d_call: TRBD1
j_call: TRBJ1-3
clone_size: -
v_call: TRBV18
cdr3_aa: CASSPRTTGRSSGNTIYF
cdr3_nt: TGTGCCAGCTCCCCCCGGACGACAGGGCGCAGCTCTGGAAACACCATATATTTT

d_call: -
j_call: TRBJ2-3
clone_size: few
v_call: TRBV7-8
cdr3_aa: CASSVRRALSTDTQYF
cdr3_nt: TGTGCCAGCAGCGTCAGACGGGCCCTAAGCACAGATACGCAGTATTTT

d_call: -
j_call: TRBJ2-5
clone_size: -
v_call: TRBV2
cdr3_aa: CARRQANQETQYF
cdr3_nt: TGTGCCAGGAGACAGGCGAATCAAGAGACCCAGTACTTC

d_call: -
j_call: TRBJ1-1
clone_size: -
v_call: TRBV7-9
cdr3_aa: CASSLTLRNTEAFF
cdr3_nt: TGTGCCAGCAGCTTGACACTAAGAAACACTGAAGCTTTCTTT

d_call: -
j_call: TRBJ1-3
clone_size: few
v_call: TRBV6-5
cdr3_aa: CASSPDPFGNTIYF
cdr3_nt: TGTGCCAGCAGTCCGGACCCGTTTGGAAACACCATATATTTT

d_call: TRBD1
j_call: TRBJ1-1
clone_size: few
v_call: TRBV12-3/TRBV12-4
cdr3_aa: CASSLRGQSGSF
cdr3_nt: TGTGCCAGCAGTTTAAGGGGACAGTCCGGATCTTTT

d_call: TRBD2
j_call: TRBJ2-5
clone_size: -
v_call: TRBV12-5
cdr3_aa: CASATGGLGETQYF
cdr3_nt: TGTGCTAGTGCCACGGGGGGTTTGGGGGAGACCCAGTACTTC

d_call: -
j_call: TRBJ1-6
clone_size: -
v_call: TRBV28
cdr3_aa: CASSGGAGEWRSPLHF
cdr3_nt: TGTGCCAGCAGCGGAGGCGCGGGGGAGTGGCGTTCACCCCTCCACTTT

d_call: TRBD1
j_call: TRBJ2-1
clone_size: few
v_call: TRBV20-1
cdr3_aa: CSARDRTGVISYNEQFF
cdr3_nt: TGCAGTGCTAGAGATCGTACAGGGGTGATCTCCTACAATGAGCAGTTCTTC

d_call: -
j_call: TRBJ1-1
clone_size: many
v_call: TRBV12-3/TRBV12-4
cdr3_aa: CASSFFDRRTEAFF
cdr3_nt: TGTGCCAGCAGTTTCTTTGACAGACGCACTGAAGCTTTCTTT

d_call: -
j_call: TRBJ2-3
clone_size: few
v_call: TRBV4-1
cdr3_aa: CASSGTPAGTDTQYF
cdr3_nt: TGCGCCAGCAGCGGGACTCCAGCGGGCACAGATACGCAGTATTTT

d_call: -
j_call: TRBJ2-3
clone_size: -
v_call: TRBV5-1
cdr3_aa: CASSPQGFTDTQYF
cdr3_nt: TGCGCCAGCAGCCCTCAGGGCTTCACAGATACGCAGTATTTT

d_call: TRBD1
j_call: TRBJ2-2
clone_size: -
v_call: TRBV3-1
cdr3_aa: CASSQEHGWDRVSGELFF
cdr3_nt: TGTGCCAGCAGCCAAGAACACGGTTGGGACAGGGTTTCCGGGGAGCTGTTTTTT

d_call: -
j_call: TRBJ2-4
clone_size: -
v_call: TRBV7-8
cdr3_aa: CASSARRTRVLGAKNIQYF
cdr3_nt: TGTGCCAGCAGCGCCCGCCGGACCAGGGTATTGGGGGCCAAAAACATTCAGTACTTC

d_call: -
j_call: TRBJ1-1
clone_size: many
v_call: TRBV29-1
cdr3_aa: CSVVTNTEAFF
cdr3_nt: TGCAGCGTTGTCACTAACACTGAAGCTTTCTTT

d_call: TRBD2
j_call: TRBJ2-7
clone_size: -
v_call: TRBV3-1
cdr3_aa: CASRRGIHEQYF
cdr3_nt: TGTGCCAGCAGGCGGGGGATCCACGAGCAGTACTTC

d_call: TRBD1
j_call: TRBJ1-1
clone_size: -
v_call: TRBV20-1
cdr3_aa: CSATGRQGSAEAFF
cdr3_nt: TGCAGTGCTACGGGCCGACAGGGATCAGCTGAAGCTTTCTTT

d_call: -
j_call: TRBJ2-1
clone_size: many
v_call: TRBV7-9
cdr3_aa: CASSFDEQFF
cdr3_nt: TGTGCCAGCAGCTTCGATGAGCAGTTCTTC

d_call: -
j_call: TRBJ2-5
clone_size: -
v_call: TRBV29-1
cdr3_aa: CSVFDNQETQYF
cdr3_nt: TGCAGCGTGTTTGACAACCAAGAGACCCAGTACTTC

d_call: TRBD2
j_call: TRBJ2-3
clone_size: -
v_call: TRBV9
cdr3_aa: CASSVGLAVTDTQYF
cdr3_nt: TGTGCCAGCAGCGTAGGACTAGCTGTCACAGATACGCAGTATTTT

d_call: -
j_call: TRBJ1-4
clone_size: -
v_call: TRBV4-3
cdr3_aa: CASSQAVGPDEKLFF
cdr3_nt: TGCGCCAGCAGCCAAGCGGTTGGACCGGATGAAAAACTGTTTTTT

d_call: -
j_call: TRBJ1-5
clone_size: -
v_call: TRBV19
cdr3_aa: CASRYLRPHSNQPQHF
cdr3_nt: TGTGCCAGTAGGTATCTGCGACCTCATAGCAATCAGCCCCAGCATTTT

d_call: TRBD2
j_call: TRBJ2-3
clone_size: few
v_call: TRBV4-2
cdr3_aa: CASSQEAGGPDTQYF
cdr3_nt: TGTGCCAGCAGCCAAGAAGCGGGGGGGCCAGATACGCAGTATTTT

d_call: TRBD2
j_call: TRBJ2-3
clone_size: -
v_call: TRBV4-2
cdr3_aa: CASSQEDGGGGTDTQYF
cdr3_nt: TGTGCCAGCAGCCAAGAAGACGGCGGGGGAGGCACAGATACGCAGTATTTT

d_call: -
j_call: TRBJ1-6
clone_size: many
v_call: TRBV5-1
cdr3_aa: CASSLRGTTRTDNSPLHF
cdr3_nt: TGCGCCAGCAGCTTGAGGGGGACGACCCGGACTGATAATTCACCCCTCCACTTT

d_call: -
j_call: TRBJ2-7
clone_size: -
v_call: TRBV10-1
cdr3_aa: CASSESFQDLNEQYF
cdr3_nt: TGCGCCAGCAGTGAGTCTTTCCAGGACCTCAACGAGCAGTACTTC

d_call: -
j_call: TRBJ2-7
clone_size: few
v_call: TRBV6-5
cdr3_aa: CASSYSRVTYEQYF
cdr3_nt: TGTGCCAGCAGTTACTCACGGGTCACCTACGAGCAGTACTTC

d_call: TRBD1
j_call: TRBJ2-1
clone_size: few
v_call: TRBV11-3
cdr3_aa: CASSWDSYNEQFF
cdr3_nt: TGTGCCAGCAGCTGGGACAGCTACAATGAGCAGTTCTTC

d_call: -
j_call: TRBJ1-3
clone_size: -
v_call: TRBV20-1
cdr3_aa: CSATRTHGNTIYF
cdr3_nt: TGCAGTGCTACCCGGACCCATGGAAACACCATATATTTT

d_call: TRBD2
j_call: TRBJ2-2
clone_size: few
v_call: TRBV27
cdr3_aa: CASKMTSGLTGELFF
cdr3_nt: TGTGCCAGCAAAATGACTAGCGGGTTAACCGGGGAGCTGTTTTTT

d_call: -
j_call: TRBJ2-2
clone_size: many
v_call: TRBV7-2
cdr3_aa: CASSLDMVAGELFF
cdr3_nt: TGTGCCAGCAGCTTAGATATGGTAGCCGGGGAGCTGTTTTTT

d_call: TRBD1
j_call: TRBJ1-1
clone_size: -
v_call: TRBV5-1
cdr3_aa: CASSHGTGDAKAEAFF
cdr3_nt: TGCGCCAGCAGCCATGGGACAGGGGATGCTAAGGCTGAAGCTTTCTTT

d_call: -
j_call: TRBJ2-5
clone_size: -
v_call: TRBV7-9
cdr3_aa: CASSLNGDGETQYF
cdr3_nt: TGTGCCAGCAGCTTAAACGGGGATGGAGAGACCCAGTACTTC

d_call: -
j_call: TRBJ2-3
clone_size: few
v_call: TRBV6-2/TRBV6-3
cdr3_aa: CASSLGPGRRTDTQYF
cdr3_nt: TGTGCCAGCAGTTTAGGACCGGGGAGACGCACAGATACGCAGTATTTT

d_call: -
j_call: TRBJ2-7
clone_size: once
v_call: TRBV6-6
cdr3_aa: CASTNWGGGEQYF
cdr3_nt: TGTGCCAGCACAAATTGGGGGGGCGGCGAGCAGTACTTC

d_call: TRBD1
j_call: TRBJ1-1
clone_size: once
v_call: TRBV6-5
cdr3_aa: CASRSTGVNTEAFF
cdr3_nt: TGTGCCAGCAGATCGACAGGGGTGAACACTGAAGCTTTCTTT

d_call: TRBD2
j_call: TRBJ2-1
clone_size: -
v_call: TRBV20-1
cdr3_aa: CSARGTSGPGNEQFF
cdr3_nt: TGCAGTGCTAGAGGGACTAGCGGGCCGGGCAATGAGCAGTTCTTC

d_call: -
j_call: TRBJ2-4
clone_size: few
v_call: TRBV7-2
cdr3_aa: CASSRGQGLSIQYF
cdr3_nt: TGTGCCAGCAGCCGGGGGCAGGGGCTGAGCATTCAGTACTTC

d_call: TRBD2
j_call: TRBJ2-5
clone_size: -
v_call: TRBV7-2
cdr3_aa: CASSFSGDNQETQYF
cdr3_nt: TGTGCCAGCAGCTTTAGCGGGGACAACCAAGAGACCCAGTACTTC

d_call: -
j_call: TRBJ1-1
clone_size: -
v_call: TRBV9
cdr3_aa: CASSGTGLGTEAFF
cdr3_nt: TGTGCCAGCAGCGGAACAGGTTTAGGCACTGAAGCTTTCTTT

d_call: TRBD1
j_call: TRBJ2-4
clone_size: -
v_call: TRBV2
cdr3_aa: CASRDRGNIQYF
cdr3_nt: TGTGCCAGCAGGGACAGGGGAAACATTCAGTACTTC

d_call: -
j_call: TRBJ2-1
clone_size: -
v_call: TRBV5-1
cdr3_aa: CASSLSPQGEQFF
cdr3_nt: TGCGCCAGCAGCTTGAGTCCACAAGGCGAGCAGTTCTTC

d_call: -
j_call: TRBJ2-2
clone_size: few
v_call: TRBV7-2
cdr3_aa: CASSLGPEGFSGELFF
cdr3_nt: TGTGCCAGCAGCCTCGGTCCCGAGGGGTTCAGCGGGGAGCTGTTTTTT

d_call: TRBD1
j_call: TRBJ1-5
clone_size: -
v_call: TRBV7-2
cdr3_aa: CASSSGQGRRQPQHF
cdr3_nt: TGTGCCAGCAGCTCGGGACAGGGGAGGAGGCAGCCCCAGCATTTT

d_call: TRBD1
j_call: TRBJ2-6
clone_size: once
v_call: TRBV7-2
cdr3_aa: CASSYGTDNSGANVLTF
cdr3_nt: TGTGCCAGCAGCTACGGGACAGACAACTCTGGGGCCAACGTCCTGACTTTC